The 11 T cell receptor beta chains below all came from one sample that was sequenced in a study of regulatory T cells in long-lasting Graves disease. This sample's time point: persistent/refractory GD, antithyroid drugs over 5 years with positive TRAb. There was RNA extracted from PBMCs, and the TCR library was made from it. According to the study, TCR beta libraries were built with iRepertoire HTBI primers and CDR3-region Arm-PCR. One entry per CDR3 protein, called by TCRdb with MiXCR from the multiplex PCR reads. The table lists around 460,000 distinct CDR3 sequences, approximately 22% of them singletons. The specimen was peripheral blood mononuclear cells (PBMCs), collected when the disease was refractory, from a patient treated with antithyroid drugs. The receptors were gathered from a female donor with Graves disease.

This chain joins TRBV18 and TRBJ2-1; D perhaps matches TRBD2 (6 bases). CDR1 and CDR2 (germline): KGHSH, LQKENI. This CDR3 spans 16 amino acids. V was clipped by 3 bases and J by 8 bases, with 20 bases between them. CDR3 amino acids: CASSPDWGEKRDEQFF. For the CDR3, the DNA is TGTGCCAGCTCACCGGATTGGGGGGAGAAACGCGATGAGCAGTTCTTC.

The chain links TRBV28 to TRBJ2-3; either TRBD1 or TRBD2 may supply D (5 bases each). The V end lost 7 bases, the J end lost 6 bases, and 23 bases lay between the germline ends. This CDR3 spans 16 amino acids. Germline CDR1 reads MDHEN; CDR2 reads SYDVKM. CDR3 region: CASTIAGRARSDTQYF. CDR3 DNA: TGTGCCAGCACCATAGCAGGGCGGGCAAGGTCCGATACGCAGTATTTT.

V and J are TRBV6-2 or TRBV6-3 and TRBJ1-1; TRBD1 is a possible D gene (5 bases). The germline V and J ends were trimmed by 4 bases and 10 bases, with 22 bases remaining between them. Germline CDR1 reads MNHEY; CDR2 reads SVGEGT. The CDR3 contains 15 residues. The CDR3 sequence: CASSSWADQRGRAFF. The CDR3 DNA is TGTGCCAGCAGTTCTTGGGCGGATCAACGGGGGAGAGCTTTCTTT.

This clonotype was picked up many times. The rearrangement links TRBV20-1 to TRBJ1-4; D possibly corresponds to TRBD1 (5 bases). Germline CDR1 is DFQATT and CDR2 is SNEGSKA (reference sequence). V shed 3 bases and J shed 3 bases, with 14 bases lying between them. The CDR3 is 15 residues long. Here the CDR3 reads CSASSGARANEKLFF. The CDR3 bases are TGCAGTGCTAGTAGCGGGGCTCGGGCTAATGAAAAACTGTTTTTT.

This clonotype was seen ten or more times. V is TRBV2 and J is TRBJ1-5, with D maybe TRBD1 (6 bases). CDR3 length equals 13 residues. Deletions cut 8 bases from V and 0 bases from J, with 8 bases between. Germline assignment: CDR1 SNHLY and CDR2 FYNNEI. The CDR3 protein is CASAGDSNQPQHF. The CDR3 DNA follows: TGTGCCAGCGCAGGGGATAGCAATCAGCCCCAGCATTTT.

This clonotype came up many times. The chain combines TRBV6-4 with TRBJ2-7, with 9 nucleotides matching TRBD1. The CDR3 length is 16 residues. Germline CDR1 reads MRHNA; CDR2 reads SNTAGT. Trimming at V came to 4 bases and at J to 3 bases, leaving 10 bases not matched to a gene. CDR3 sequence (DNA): TGTGCCAGCAGTGTCAACCGGGACAGGGCTTTCTACGAGCAGTACTTC. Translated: CASSVNRDRAFYEQYF.

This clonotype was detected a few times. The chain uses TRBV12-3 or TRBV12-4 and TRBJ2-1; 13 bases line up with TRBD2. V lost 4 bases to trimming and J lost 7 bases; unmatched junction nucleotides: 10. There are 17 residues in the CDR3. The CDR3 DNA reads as TGTGCCAGCAGTTCCCCGACTAGCGGGAGGATGGGTAATGAGCAGTTCTTC. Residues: CASSSPTSGRMGNEQFF.

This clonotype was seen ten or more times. The CDR3 bases are TGTGCCAGCAGTCTGCGACTCCTAGGTGAAAAACTGTTTTTT. It specifies CASSLRLLGEKLFF. The chain uses TRBV27 and TRBJ1-4, with D hard to call. Germline V gene lookup returns CDR1 MNHEY and CDR2 SMNVEV (reference sequence). The V and J ends lost 5 bases and 7 bases respectively, with 14 bases between them. This CDR3 has 14 amino acids.

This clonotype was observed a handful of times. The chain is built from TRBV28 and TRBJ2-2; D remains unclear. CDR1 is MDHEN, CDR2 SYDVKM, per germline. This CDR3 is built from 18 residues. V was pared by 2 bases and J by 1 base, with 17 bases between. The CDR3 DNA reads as TGTGCCAGCAGTTTAAGTCTCCGGCGGCAGAAGAACACCGGGGAGCTGTTTTTT. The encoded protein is CASSLSLRRQKNTGELFF.

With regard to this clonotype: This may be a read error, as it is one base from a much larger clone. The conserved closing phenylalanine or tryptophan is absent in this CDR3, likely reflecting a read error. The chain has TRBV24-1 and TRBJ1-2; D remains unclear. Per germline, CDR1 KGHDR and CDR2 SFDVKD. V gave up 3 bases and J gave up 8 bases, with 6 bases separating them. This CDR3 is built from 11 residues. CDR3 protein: CATSDQKGYTL. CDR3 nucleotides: TGTGCCACCAGTGATCAGAAGGGCTACACCCTC.

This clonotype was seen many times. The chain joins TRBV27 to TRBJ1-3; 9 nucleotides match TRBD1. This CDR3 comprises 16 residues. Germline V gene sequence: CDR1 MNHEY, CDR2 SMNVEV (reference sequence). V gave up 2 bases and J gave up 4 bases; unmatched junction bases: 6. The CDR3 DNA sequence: TGTGCCAGCAGTTTAAGCGGGACAGGGAACGGAAACACCATATATTTT. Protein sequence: CASSLSGTGNGNTIYF.